Following are 31 T cell receptor beta chains from one sample sequenced in a study of naive and memory T cell subsets. Amplification of ligated cDNA took four PCR rounds with SP2 and nested alpha and beta constant primers. TCRdb reprocessed the 5' RACE reads with MiXCR, giving one entry per CDR3 protein. This repertoire shows more than 55,000 distinct CDR3 sequences, about 8.3% found once; its top ten account for around 9.8%. TCR cDNA received a 3' ligated oligonucleotide that carried a UMI. The receptors were gathered from a female donor in good health.

J is TRBJ1-2 and V is TRBV2, with D unclear. Germline V CDR1 and CDR2: SNHLY, FYNNEI. Trimming left V 11 bases short and J 4 bases short, with 17 bases between. This CDR3 is 13 amino acids long. The CDR3 loop reads CARKRSSSYGYTF. The CDR3 coding sequence is TGTGCCCGGAAACGTTCAAGCAGCTATGGCTACACCTTC.

Worth noting for this clonotype: This sequence may be a read error, since a much larger clone differs from it by one base. V usage is TRBV4-2 and J usage is TRBJ1-6; no reliable D call. The germline gives CDR1 LGHNA, CDR2 YNFKEQ. The V end lost 0 bases, the J end lost 15 bases, and 9 bases lay between the germline ends. This CDR3 region has 12 residues. The CDR3: CASSQDLGILHF. The DNA of the CDR3 is TGTGCCAGCAGCCAAGATTTGGGAATCCTCCACTTT.

In its sample, this clonotype was seen many times. This chain connects TRBV6-2 or TRBV6-3 to TRBJ1-6; the D gene is possibly TRBD1 (5 bases). This CDR3 is 18 amino acids long. Germline loops: CDR1 MNHEY, CDR2 SVGEGT. The germline V and J ends were trimmed by 8 bases and 0 bases, with 20 bases remaining between them. The CDR3 nucleotides read TGTGCCAGCCAAGGCGGAGGGGATTGGAGCTCCTATAATTCACCCCTCCACTTT. Protein: CASQGGGDWSSYNSPLHF.

In this sample, this clonotype turned up a few times. The gene calls are TRBV6-2 or TRBV6-3 and TRBJ1-5; D perhaps matches TRBD1 (5 bases). V lost 8 bases and J 9 bases, leaving 14 bases between the germline ends. Germline loops: CDR1 MNHEY, CDR2 SVGEGT. The CDR3 runs to 12 residues. CDR3 amino acids: CASGDRSGPQHF. CDR3 coding DNA: TGTGCCAGCGGGGACCGCTCAGGGCCCCAGCATTTT.

The chain carries TRBV9 and TRBJ2-7, with TRBD2 matching 8 bases. This CDR3 region has 19 residues. Germline V lookup: CDR1 SGDLS, CDR2 YYNGEE. The V gene end was trimmed by 0 bases and the J gene end by 0 bases; junction bases not matched to a gene: 14. CDR3 DNA: TGTGCCAGCAGCGTAGGACTATCGGCTAAGAGCGGGGGCTCCTACGAGCAGTACTTC. This sequence encodes CASSVGLSAKSGGSYEQYF.

The CDR3 DNA is TGTGCCAGCACGACTAGCAGGTTTACAGATACGCAGTATTTT. As protein: CASTTSRFTDTQYF. The chain recombines TRBV25-1 with TRBJ2-3, with 7 bases that match TRBD2. The J segment lost 3 bases and the V segment lost 7 bases, leaving 7 bases of the junction unmatched. CDR3 length equals 14 residues. Germline CDR1 is MGHDK and CDR2 is SYGVNS. The full variable domain, rest sourced from reference TRBV25-1 and TRBJ2-3, is EADIYQTPRYLVIGTGKKITLECSQTMGHDKMYWYQQDPGMELHLIHYSYGVNSTEKGDLSSESTVSRIRTEHFPLTLESARPSHTSQYLCASTTSRFTDTQYFGPGTRLTVL.

This clonotype was counted only a few times. The chain joins TRBV20-1 to TRBJ2-1; D might be TRBD2 (5 bases). The CDR3 runs to 15 residues. Trimming took 4 bases from V and 4 from J, leaving 17 bases between them. CDR1 and CDR2 from the germline V gene are DFQATT and SNEGSKA (reference sequence). The CDR3 DNA is TGCAGTGCTACATTGCCGGTGCTAGCTTACAATGAGCAGTTCTTC. This encodes CSATLPVLAYNEQFF.

The sample holds a few counts of this clonotype. J is TRBJ2-1 and V is TRBV5-5, with TRBD2 matching over 12 bases. The germline V gene encodes CDR1 SGHKS and CDR2 YYEKEE (reference sequence). V shed 4 bases and J 4 bases; nucleotides not matched to a gene: 21. CDR3 length: 21 residues. The CDR3 sequence: CASSRAPLNQLAGGMYNEQFF. The CDR3 nucleotides are TGTGCCAGCAGCCGCGCCCCCCTGAATCAACTAGCGGGGGGAATGTACAATGAGCAGTTCTTC.

This clonotype was recorded many times. The chain is built from TRBV28 and TRBJ1-1; no firm D call. Trimming cost V 1 base and J 6 bases, with 9 bases left between them. This CDR3 contains 13 residues. Germline V gene data show CDR1 as MDHEN and CDR2 as SYDVKM. CDR3 sequence reads: CASSLSAVSEAFF. The DNA for the CDR3 is TGTGCCAGCAGTTTATCAGCGGTATCTGAAGCTTTCTTT.

V usage is TRBV30 and J usage is TRBJ1-2, with 11 bases lining up with TRBD1. Germline V gives CDR1 GTSNPN, CDR2 SVGIG (reference sequence). This CDR3 is 14 amino acids long. The ends lost 4 bases at V and 5 bases at J; junction bases unmatched: 6. CDR3 coding DNA: TGTGCCTGGACCAAGGGGACAGGGGGATATGGCTACACCTTC. Protein product: CAWTKGTGGYGYTF.

The genes are TRBV20-1 and TRBJ1-2; D gene ambiguous. The V end lost 1 base, the J end lost 2 bases, and 5 bases lay between the germline ends. The CDR3 consists of 12 residues. The germline CDR1 and CDR2 sequences are DFQATT and SNEGSKA (reference sequence). CDR3 nucleotides: TGCAGTGCTAGAGGGTGGAACTATGGCTACACCTTC. It is translated as CSARGWNYGYTF.

This chain connects TRBV7-2 to TRBJ1-4; weak D call: TRBD1 (5 bases). This CDR3 has 15 residues. The V gene lost 5 bases and the J gene lost 4 bases, with 14 bases spanning the gap. Germline V lookup: CDR1 SGHTA, CDR2 FQGNSA. The CDR3 protein is CASSVRGGHNEKLFF. The DNA of the CDR3 is TGTGCCAGCAGCGTTCGGGGCGGTCATAATGAAAAACTGTTTTTT.

The V call is TRBV6-2 or TRBV6-3, the J call TRBJ2-6; D perhaps matches TRBD2 (5 bases). Germline loops: CDR1 MNHEY, CDR2 SVGEGT. Trimming removed 7 bases from V and 0 bases from J, with 7 bases in between. The CDR3 totals 14 residues. CDR3 coding DNA: TGTGCCAGCACACTAGACTCTGGGGCCAACGTCCTGACTTTC. It yields the protein CASTLDSGANVLTF.

This clonotype was counted many times. The rearrangement uses TRBV5-6 and TRBJ1-1; perhaps TRBD1 as D (5 bases). CDR3 length: 13 amino acids. V shed 6 bases and J shed 0 bases, with 9 bases lying between them. Germline V gene sequence: CDR1 SGHDT, CDR2 YYEEEE. The CDR3 reads CASMLGLNTEAFF. The CDR3 DNA is TGTGCCAGCATGTTGGGACTGAACACTGAAGCTTTCTTT.

The chain uses TRBV12-3 or TRBV12-4 and TRBJ2-5, with D perhaps TRBD2 (5 bases). V was pared by 7 bases and J by 2 bases, with 17 bases between. This CDR3 has 15 residues. CDR3 nucleotides: TGTGCCAGCAATCCTATTCCGGGATTTCAAGAGACCCAGTACTTC. It yields the protein CASNPIPGFQETQYF.

This chain uses TRBV20-1 with TRBJ1-1, with TRBD1 identical over 7 bases. The CDR3 runs 14 residues. Unmatched junction bases numbered 5, after V lost 3 bases and J lost 1 base. The germline CDR1 and CDR2 sequences are DFQATT and SNEGSKA (reference sequence). The CDR3 bases are TGCAGTGCTAGGGGGGGACAGTCGAACACTGAAGCTTTCTTT. Encoded protein: CSARGGQSNTEAFF.

The V call is TRBV3-1, the J call TRBJ1-5; the D is unclear. CDR3 length equals 12 residues. V lost 1 base to trimming and J lost 8 bases, with 6 bases between them. In germline, CDR1 is LGHDT, CDR2 YNNKEL (reference sequence). The CDR3 DNA is TGTGCCAGCAGCCAAGTCGGTGAGCCCCAGCATTTT. It codes for CASSQVGEPQHF.

The chain links TRBV7-9 to TRBJ2-2, with a weak D call TRBD2 (6 bases). This CDR3 spans 13 amino acids. Germline V gives CDR1 SEHNR, CDR2 FQNEAQ (reference sequence). V lost 3 bases and J 7 bases, leaving 9 bases between the germline ends. Here the CDR3 reads CASSFIGGGELFF. CDR3 sequence (DNA): TGTGCCAGCAGCTTTATCGGGGGCGGGGAGCTGTTTTTT.

This rearrangement joins TRBV7-2 to TRBJ1-1, with D possibly being TRBD1 (6 bases). CDR3 length equals 17 residues. Per germline, CDR1 SGHTA and CDR2 FQGNSA. The V end was cut by 4 bases, the J end by 2 bases, with 20 bases between. The CDR3 coding sequence is TGTGCCAGCAGCTCCCTTAGAATGGGGGGGGCCAACACTGAAGCTTTCTTT. It yields the protein CASSSLRMGGANTEAFF.

There are many counts of this clonotype. The rearrangement uses TRBV20-1 and TRBJ1-2, with D possibly TRBD1 on 6 matching bases. V was clipped by 4 bases and J by 6 bases, with 21 bases between them. CDR1 DFQATT and CDR2 SNEGSKA come from the germline V gene (reference sequence). The CDR3 is 15 amino acids. CDR3 amino acids: CSATSLWTVGNGYTF. CDR3 coding DNA: TGCAGTGCTACCTCCCTCTGGACAGTAGGAAATGGCTACACCTTC.

This clonotype showed up many times. This sequence joins TRBV20-1 and TRBJ2-5, with D possibly matching TRBD1 (5 bases). The CDR3 is 13 residues long. Per germline, CDR1 DFQATT and CDR2 SNEGSKA (reference sequence). V lost 5 bases, J lost 5 bases, and 15 bases lay in between. CDR3 DNA: TGCAGTGCTGGACACCATGGTCTGGAGACCCAGTACTTC. As protein: CSAGHHGLETQYF.

This clonotype was recorded many times. The chain uses TRBV7-9 and TRBJ1-1; D is ambiguous. Deletions cut 4 bases from V and 5 bases from J, with 14 bases between. This CDR3 comprises 14 residues. Germline V gene data show CDR1 as SEHNR and CDR2 as FQNEAQ (reference sequence). The CDR3: CASSSFSLGTEAFF. The CDR3 DNA follows: TGTGCCAGCAGCTCCTTCTCCCTAGGGACTGAAGCTTTCTTT.

The genes are TRBV6-2 or TRBV6-3 and TRBJ1-5; 7 bases are shared with TRBD1. Trimming cost V 6 bases and J 7 bases; bases outside gene matches: 9. CDR3 length: 14 residues. Germline loops: CDR1 MNHEY, CDR2 SVGEGT. CDR3 sequence: CASSRDRVGQPQHF. CDR3 bases: TGTGCCAGCAGCCGAGACAGGGTGGGACAGCCCCAGCATTTT.

This clonotype was found many times. The chain joins TRBV7-8 to TRBJ1-5; D call uncertain. Trimming removed 2 bases at V and 4 bases at J, with 6 bases between. The germline gives CDR1 SGHVS, CDR2 FQNEAQ. The CDR3 has 13 amino acids. This chain's CDR3 is CASSLFQNQPQHF. CDR3 bases: TGTGCCAGCAGCTTATTCCAGAATCAGCCCCAGCATTTT.

This clonotype was found a few times. V is TRBV18 and J is TRBJ2-1; 8 bases are shared with TRBD1. Germline lookup yields CDR1 KGHSH and CDR2 LQKENI. This CDR3 has 14 amino acids. J lost 7 bases, V lost 5 bases, and 7 bases had no gene match. CDR3 DNA: TGTGCCAGCTCATCGGACAGGGTAGGGAATGAGCAGTTCTTC. As protein: CASSSDRVGNEQFF.

A word on this clonotype: At one of its ends the junction is not consistent with the germline gene, which may arise from a read error. The J gene is TRBJ1-2, the V gene TRBV6-2 or TRBV6-3; D is unclear. This CDR3 spans 14 amino acids. In germline, CDR1 is MNHEY, CDR2 SVGEGT. The CDR3 loop reads CASSYGGLLYGDTF. The CDR3 bases are TGTGCCAGCAGTTACGGTGGTCTCCTTTATGGCGACACCTTC.

This clonotype was seen repeatedly, ten times or more. The chain carries TRBV7-2 and TRBJ1-1; D remains unclear. The CDR3 runs to 14 residues. Trimming shortened V by 5 bases and J by 7 bases, and 17 bases separated the two germline ends. Per the germline V gene, CDR1 is SGHTA and CDR2 is FQGNSA. The CDR3 bases are TGTGCCAGCAGCCTCCGAGGGTTAGCGCTTGAAGCTTTCTTT. Translating it yields CASSLRGLALEAFF.

The genes are TRBV2 and TRBJ2-4; 7 bases are a match to TRBD1. CDR1 is SNHLY, CDR2 FYNNEI, per germline. The CDR3 is 17 residues long. V shed 4 bases, J shed 0 bases, and the junction held 9 bases outside the gene matches. DNA for the CDR3: TGTGCCAGCAGTGGCCTGGGACAGCAACTAGCCAAAAACATTCAGTACTTC. This gives the protein CASSGLGQQLAKNIQYF.

The table lists this clonotype with many counts. The chain has TRBV12-3 or TRBV12-4 and TRBJ1-5; TRBD1 aligns across 7 bases. V gave up 1 base and J gave up 4 bases; unmatched junction bases: 1. CDR3 length: 14 residues. The CDR3 reads CASSLGDRNQPQHF. The DNA of the CDR3 is TGTGCCAGCAGTTTAGGGGACAGAAATCAGCCCCAGCATTTT.

The sample holds many counts of this clonotype. The chain is built from TRBV12-5 and TRBJ1-2; D is ambiguous. The CDR3 has 11 residues. Trimming took 5 bases from V and 8 from J, leaving 9 bases between them. CDR1 and CDR2 from the germline V gene are LGHNT and FRNRAP. The CDR3 DNA reads as TGTGCTAGTGGTCCCCTCAACGGCTACACCTTC. Amino acid sequence: CASGPLNGYTF.

The chain joins TRBV20-1 to TRBJ1-5, with D perhaps TRBD1 (6 bases). Between the trimmed V and J ends, which lost 6 bases and 6 bases, there was a span of 21 bases. Per the germline V gene, CDR1 is DFQATT and CDR2 is SNEGSKA (reference sequence). The CDR3 contains 15 residues. CDR3 protein: CSATERGSTSQPQHF. In DNA form, the CDR3 reads TGCAGTGCAACCGAGAGGGGGTCCACCAGTCAGCCCCAGCATTTT.